Each of the 3 T cell receptor beta chains below was sequenced from the same sample in a study of monozygotic twins with inflammatory bowel disease. TCRdb reworked the 5' RACE reads into one entry per CDR3 protein, no DNA. Its clone listing holds a few hundred thousand distinct CDR3 sequences. Sequenced material: blood. These TCRs come from a human donor with ulcerative colitis or Crohn's disease, or a healthy co-twin of an affected twin (not recorded which).

The chain couples TRBV5-1 to TRBJ2-3; TCRdb gives TRBD2 as the D gene, but with no DNA this cannot be confirmed. The CDR3 consists of 18 residues. CDR1 and CDR2 from the germline V gene are SGHRS and YFSETQ. CDR3 sequence reads: CASSGTLAGGPSTDTQYF.

This chain uses TRBV7-2 with TRBJ1-1; TCRdb proposes TRBD1, but this gene call is untestable without DNA. The CDR3 contains 16 residues. Per germline, CDR1 SGHTA and CDR2 FQGNSA. The CDR3 reads CASSLEGTGLYTEAFF.

This chain links TRBV24-1 with TRBJ2-1. Looked up from germline, CDR1 is KGHDR and CDR2 is SFDVKD. This CDR3 has 14 amino acids. CDR3 sequence: CATSLGSSYNEQFF.